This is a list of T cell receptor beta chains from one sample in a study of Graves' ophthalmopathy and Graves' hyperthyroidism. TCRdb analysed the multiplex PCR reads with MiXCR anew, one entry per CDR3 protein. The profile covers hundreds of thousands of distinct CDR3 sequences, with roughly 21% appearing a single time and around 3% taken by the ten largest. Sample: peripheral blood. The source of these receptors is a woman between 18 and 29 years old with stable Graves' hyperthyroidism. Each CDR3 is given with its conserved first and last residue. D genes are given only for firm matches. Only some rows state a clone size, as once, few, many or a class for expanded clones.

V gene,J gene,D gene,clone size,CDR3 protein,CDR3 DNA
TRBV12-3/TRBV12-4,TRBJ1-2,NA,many,CASSHRRGGSGYTF,TGTGCCAGCAGCCATCGGCGGGGGGGCTCTGGCTACACCTTC
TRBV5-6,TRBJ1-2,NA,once,CASSPGSGYTF,TGTGCCAGCAGCCCGGGATCTGGCTACACCTTC
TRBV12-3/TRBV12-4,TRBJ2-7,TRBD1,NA,CASSTDRGRNEQYF,TGTGCCAGCAGCACGGACAGGGGGAGGAACGAGCAGTACTTC
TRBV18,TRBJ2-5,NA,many,CASSAGQQETQYF,TGTGCCAGCTCAGCTGGACAGCAAGAGACCCAGTACTTC
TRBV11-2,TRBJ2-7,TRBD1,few,CASSRGQAEGYF,TGTGCCAGCAGCAGAGGACAGGCTGAGGGGTACTTC
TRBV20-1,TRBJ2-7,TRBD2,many,CSARLGAGGNYEQYF,TGCAGTGCTAGATTAGGGGCGGGAGGAAACTACGAGCAGTACTTC
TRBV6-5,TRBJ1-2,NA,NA,CASSYSGTYGYTF,TGTGCCAGCAGTTACTCGGGGACCTATGGCTACACCTTC
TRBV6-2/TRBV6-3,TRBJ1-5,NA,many,CASSHPWSGDSNQPQHF,TGTGCCAGCAGTCACCCCTGGTCGGGGGATAGCAATCAGCCCCAGCATTTT
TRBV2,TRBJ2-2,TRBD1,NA,CASSDPLKDRARTGELFF,TGTGCCAGCAGCGACCCACTAAAGGACAGGGCTCGGACCGGGGAGCTGTTTTTT
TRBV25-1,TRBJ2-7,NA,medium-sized,CASSAPGGTSYEQYF,TGTGCCAGCAGTGCCCCGGGTGGCACCTCCTACGAGCAGTACTTC
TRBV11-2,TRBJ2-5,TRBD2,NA,CASSLLTGTSGSETQYF,TGTGCCAGCAGCTTATTGACGGGGACTAGCGGGAGTGAGACCCAGTACTTC
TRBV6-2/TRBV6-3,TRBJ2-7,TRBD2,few,CASSAIVGLAGTERYEQYF,TGTGCCAGCAGCGCCATCGTGGGACTAGCGGGGACCGAACGTTACGAGCAGTACTTC
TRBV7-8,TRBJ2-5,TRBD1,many,CASSLRGQVYQETQYF,TGTGCCAGCAGCTTAAGGGGACAGGTTTACCAAGAGACCCAGTACTTC
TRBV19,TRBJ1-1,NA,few,CASSPVGALEAFF,TGTGCCAGTAGCCCCGTAGGGGCTCTTGAAGCTTTCTTT
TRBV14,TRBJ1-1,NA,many,CASSPVPYTEAFF,TGTGCCAGCAGCCCCGTTCCTTATACTGAAGCTTTCTTT
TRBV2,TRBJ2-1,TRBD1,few,CASSERTGFFYNEQFF,TGTGCCAGCAGTGAAAGGACAGGGTTCTTCTACAATGAGCAGTTCTTC
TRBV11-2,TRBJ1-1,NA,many,CASSSSIRTEAFF,TGTGCCAGCAGCTCGAGCATCCGGACTGAAGCTTTCTTT
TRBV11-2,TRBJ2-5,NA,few,CVSSRGEKETRYF,TGTGTCAGCAGCCGCGGCGAGAAAGAGACCCGGTACTTC
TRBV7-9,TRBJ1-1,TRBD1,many,CASSTPGGTEAFF,TGTGCCAGCAGCACCCCAGGGGGCACTGAAGCTTTCTTT
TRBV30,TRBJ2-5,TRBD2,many,CAWSVPRTSGRDALPETQYF,TGTGCCTGGAGTGTACCTAGGACTAGCGGGAGGGACGCCCTTCCAGAGACCCAGTACTTC
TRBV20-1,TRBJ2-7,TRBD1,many,CSADTRDRSYEQYF,TGCAGTGCTGATACCCGGGACAGGAGCTACGAGCAGTACTTC
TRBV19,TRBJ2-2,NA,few,CASSIHPLSGSNTGELFF,TGTGCCAGTAGTATCCACCCCTTAAGCGGCTCGAACACCGGGGAGCTGTTTTTT
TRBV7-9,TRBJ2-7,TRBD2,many,CASSPGGGPQYF,TGTGCCAGCAGCCCGGGCGGGGGACCACAGTACTTC
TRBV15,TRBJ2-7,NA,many,CATSRSRSSYEQYF,TGTGCCACCAGCAGAAGCCGAAGCTCCTACGAGCAGTACTTC
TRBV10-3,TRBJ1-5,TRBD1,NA,CAISRQGSDQPQHF,TGTGCCATCAGTCGACAGGGCTCTGATCAGCCCCAGCATTTT
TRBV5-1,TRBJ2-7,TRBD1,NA,CASRLGQDYEQYF,TGCGCCAGCAGACTGGGACAGGACTACGAGCAGTACTTC
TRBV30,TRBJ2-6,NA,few,CAWSADPSGANVLTF,TGTGCCTGGAGCGCAGACCCCTCTGGGGCCAACGTCCTGACTTTC
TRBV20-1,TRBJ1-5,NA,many,CSARDIRRHSPYSNQPQHF,TGCAGTGCTAGAGATATACGCAGGCACAGTCCCTATAGCAATCAGCCCCAGCATTTT
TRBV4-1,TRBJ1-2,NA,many,CASSQDPPGRRYLGYTF,TGCGCCAGCAGCCAAGATCCCCCGGGACGGCGCTACCTGGGCTACACCTTC
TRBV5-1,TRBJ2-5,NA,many,CASSLDGGREETQYF,TGCGCCAGCAGCTTGGATGGGGGGCGCGAGGAGACCCAGTACTTC
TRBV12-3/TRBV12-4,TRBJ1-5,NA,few,CASSSAAGPVPQHF,TGTGCCAGCAGTTCGGCCGCGGGCCCGGTTCCCCAGCATTTT
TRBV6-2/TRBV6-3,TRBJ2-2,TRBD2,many,CASAAGGPSGELFF,TGTGCCAGCGCGGCGGGAGGGCCCTCCGGGGAGCTGTTTTTT
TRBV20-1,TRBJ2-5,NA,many,CSAQGRNAETQYF,TGCAGTGCTCAGGGGCGGAATGCAGAGACCCAGTACTTC
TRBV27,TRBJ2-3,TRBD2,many,CASSLLLAGGPPDTQYF,TGTGCCAGCAGTTTGTTACTAGCGGGAGGGCCCCCAGATACGCAGTATTTT
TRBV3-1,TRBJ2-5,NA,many,CASAPTPLRATRATQYF,TGTGCCAGCGCGCCGACCCCCCTTCGGGCTACTAGGGCGACCCAGTACTTC
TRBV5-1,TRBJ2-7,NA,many,CASSLQGNSLYF,TGCGCCAGCAGCCTCCAGGGGAATTCGCTCTACTTC
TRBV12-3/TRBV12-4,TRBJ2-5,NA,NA,CASSLGRAEVTQYF,TGTGCCAGCAGTTTGGGCAGGGCTGAAGTGACCCAGTACTTC
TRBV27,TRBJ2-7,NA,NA,CASSEGGQGRGEQYF,TGTGCCAGCAGCGAGGGGGGACAAGGGAGGGGCGAGCAGTACTTC
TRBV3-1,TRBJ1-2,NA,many,CASSQTGEENGYTF,TGTGCCAGCAGCCAAACAGGAGAAGAGAATGGCTACACCTTC
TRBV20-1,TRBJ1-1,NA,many,CSARDWEKGAGAFF,TGCAGTGCTAGAGATTGGGAGAAAGGGGCGGGAGCTTTCTTT
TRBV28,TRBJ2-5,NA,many,CASSTGPREAQYF,TGTGCCAGCAGTACCGGACCAAGAGAGGCCCAGTACTTC
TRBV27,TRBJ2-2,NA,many,CASSLPPGNTGELFF,TGTGCCAGCAGTTTACCCCCCGGGAACACCGGGGAGCTGTTTTTT
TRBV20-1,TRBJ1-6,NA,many,CSAPGHVLNSPLHF,TGCAGTGCCCCTGGACACGTGCTTAATTCACCCCTCCACTTT